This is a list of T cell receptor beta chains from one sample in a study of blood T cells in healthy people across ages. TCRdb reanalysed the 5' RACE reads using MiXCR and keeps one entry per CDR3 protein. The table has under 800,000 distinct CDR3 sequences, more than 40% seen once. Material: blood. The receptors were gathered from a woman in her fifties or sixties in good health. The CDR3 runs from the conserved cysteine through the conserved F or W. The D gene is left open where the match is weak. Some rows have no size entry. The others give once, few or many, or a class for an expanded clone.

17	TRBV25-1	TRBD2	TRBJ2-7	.	TGTGCCAGCAAGTCTTGGACTAGCGGGAGTGGGGCCTACGAGCAGTACTTC	CASKSWTSGSGAYEQYF
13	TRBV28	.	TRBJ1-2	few	TGTGCCCACGGCCTGGAGGGGGGGTCGGGCTACACCTTC	CAHGLEGGSGYTF
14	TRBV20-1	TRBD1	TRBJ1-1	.	TGCAGTGCACTCCTCCGGACAGGGGGATTTGGAGCTTTCTTT	CSALLRTGGFGAFF
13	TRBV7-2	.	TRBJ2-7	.	TGTGCCAGCAACTTAGGAGAAGGATACGAGCAGTACTTT	CASNLGEGYEQYF
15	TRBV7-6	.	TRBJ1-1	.	TGTGCCAGCAGCTTTGGGGACCCTATGAACACTGAAGCTTTCTTT	CASSFGDPMNTEAFF
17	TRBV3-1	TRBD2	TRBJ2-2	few	TGTGCCAGCAGCCAAGGAACTAGCGGGAGTACGACCGGGGAGCTGTTTTTT	CASSQGTSGSTTGELFF
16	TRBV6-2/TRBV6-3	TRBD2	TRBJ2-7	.	TGTGCCAGCAGTTACTCCCGTGCGGGAGGGAAATACAAGCAGTACTTC	CASSYSRAGGKYKQYF
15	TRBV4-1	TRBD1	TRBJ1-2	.	TGCGCCAGCAGCCCCGACAGGGCGTCTCACTATGGCTACACCTTC	CASSPDRASHYGYTF
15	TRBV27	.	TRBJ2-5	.	TGTGCCAGCAATCTAAACGGCCGGCTTTCGGAGACCCAGTACTTC	CASNLNGRLSETQYF
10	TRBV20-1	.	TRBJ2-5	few	TGCAGTGGTCAGTGGGAGACCCAGTACTTC	CSGQWETQYF
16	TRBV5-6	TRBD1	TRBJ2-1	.	TGTGCCAGCAGCGGACAGGGATGGCCCAACCTAGAGACCCAGTTCTTC	CASSGQGWPNLETQFF
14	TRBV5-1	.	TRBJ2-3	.	TGCGCCAGCAGCGGGGGGGCCGTCACAGATACGCAGTATTTT	CASSGGAVTDTQYF
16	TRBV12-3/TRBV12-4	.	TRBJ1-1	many	TGTGCCAGCAGTTTTTCAGGGGCGCGGGGGAACACTGAAGCTTTCTTT	CASSFSGARGNTEAFF
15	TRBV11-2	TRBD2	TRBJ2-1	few	TGTGCCAGCAGCTTAAATAGGCTAGCGGAATCTGAGCAGTTCTTC	CASSLNRLAESEQFF
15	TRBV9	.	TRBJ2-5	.	TGTGCCAGCAGCGTAGGCCAGGTAGGCTTTAATGAGCAGTACTTC	CASSVGQVGFNEQYF
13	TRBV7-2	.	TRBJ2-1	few	TGTGCCAGCACTCATTACGGACGGGGTGAGCAGTTCTTC	CASTHYGRGEQFF
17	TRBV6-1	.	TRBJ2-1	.	TGTGCCAGCACCGAGAGGGGGTCACAAAGCTCCTACAATGAGCAGTTCTTC	CASTERGSQSSYNEQFF
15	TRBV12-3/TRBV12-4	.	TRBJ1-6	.	TGTGCCAGCAAACGACAGGAAGGATATAATTCACCCCTCCACTTT	CASKRQEGYNSPLHF
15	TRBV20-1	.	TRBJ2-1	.	TGCAGTGCTAGAGAAGCACAGAATTATAACAATGAGCAGTTCTTC	CSAREAQNYNNEQFF
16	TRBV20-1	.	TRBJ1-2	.	TGCAGTGCTAGAGACCCTAGGAAGGAAATTAACTATGGCTACACCTTC	CSARDPRKEINYGYTF
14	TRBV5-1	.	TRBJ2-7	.	TGCGCCAGCAGCGTCGGGGCTACCACCTACGAGCAGTACTTC	CASSVGATTYEQYF
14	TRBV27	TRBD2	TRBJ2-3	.	TGTGCCACCGGGGGAGGGTGGAGCACAGATACGCAGTATTTT	CATGGGWSTDTQYF
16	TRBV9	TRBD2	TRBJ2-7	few	TGTGCCAGCAGCGTAGGAATTAGCGGGCCCTCCTACGAGCAGTACTTC	CASSVGISGPSYEQYF
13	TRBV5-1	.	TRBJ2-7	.	TGCGCCAGCAGCTTGGACAGTCTACTCGAGCAGTACTTC	CASSLDSLLEQYF
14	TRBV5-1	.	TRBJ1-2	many	TGCGCCAGCAGCTTGTCCGGGACGTCCTATGGCTACACCTTC	CASSLSGTSYGYTF
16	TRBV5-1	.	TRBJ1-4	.	TGCGCCAGCAGCGCCTGGACAGCAGCAACTAATGAAAAACTGTTTTTT	CASSAWTAATNEKLFF
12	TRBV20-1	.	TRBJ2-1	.	TGCAGTGCTAGCCCGGGACCCCGTGAGCAGTTCTTC	CSASPGPREQFF
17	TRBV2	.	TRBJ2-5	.	TGTGCCAGCAGTGAAGAGGGTCCGGGAGAGGGTTCAGAGACCCAGTACTTC	CASSEEGPGEGSETQYF
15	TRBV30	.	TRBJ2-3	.	TGTGCCTGGAGTGTAGTCCAGGAAACTACAGATACGCAGTATTTT	CAWSVVQETTDTQYF
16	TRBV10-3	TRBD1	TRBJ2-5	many	TGTGCCATCAGTGAGTCCGGGACAGGGGGCGGAGAGACCCAGTACTTC	CAISESGTGGGETQYF
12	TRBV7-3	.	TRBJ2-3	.	TGTGCCAGCAGCTTAAGGGGCGGAACGCAGTATTTT	CASSLRGGTQYF
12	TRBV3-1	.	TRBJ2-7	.	TGTGCCAGCAGCCAAGTCTATTTTGAGCAGTACTTC	CASSQVYFEQYF
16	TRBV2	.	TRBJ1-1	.	TGTGCCAGCAGTGAGGTGGGGGCTTCCATGAACACTGAAGCTTTCTTT	CASSEVGASMNTEAFF
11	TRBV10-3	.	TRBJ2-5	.	TGTGCCATCAGTGAGTTGGAGACCCAGTACTTC	CAISELETQYF
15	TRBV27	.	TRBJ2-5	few	TGTGCCAGCAGTTTTTCTTTAGGGCCGTTTGAGACCCAGTACTTC	CASSFSLGPFETQYF
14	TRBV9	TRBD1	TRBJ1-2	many	TGTGCCAGCAGCACTGGACAGGGGACCTATGGCTACACCTTC	CASSTGQGTYGYTF
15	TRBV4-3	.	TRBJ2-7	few	TGCGCCAGCAGCCAACAGTTCGGGACCCTTGACGAGCAGTACTTC	CASSQQFGTLDEQYF
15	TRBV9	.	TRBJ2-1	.	TGTGCCAGCAGCGTAGCGGGGGAAACCTACAATGAGCAGTTCTTC	CASSVAGETYNEQFF
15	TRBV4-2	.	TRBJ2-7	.	TGTGCCAGCAGCCAAGAATACAGGATGTCCTACGAGCAGTACTTC	CASSQEYRMSYEQYF
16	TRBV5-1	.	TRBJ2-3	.	TGCGCCAGCAGCTTTAATGTACAGCCTAGCACAGATACGCAGTATTTT	CASSFNVQPSTDTQYF
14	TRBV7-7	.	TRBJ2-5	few	TGTGCCAGCAGCCCCGTAGGGGGGCACGAGACCCAGTACTTC	CASSPVGGHETQYF
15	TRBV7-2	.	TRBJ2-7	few	TGTGCCAGCAGCTCCGAGGGAACGACAGCCAACGAGCAGTACTTC	CASSSEGTTANEQYF
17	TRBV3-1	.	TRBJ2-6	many	TGTGCCAGCAGCCAAGATCTGGGGGCTACTGGGGCCAACGTCCTGACTTTC	CASSQDLGATGANVLTF
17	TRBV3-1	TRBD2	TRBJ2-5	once	TGTGCCAGCAGCCGTAGACTAGCGGGAGGTCCGAGTCAGGCTCAGTACTTC	CASSRRLAGGPSQAQYF
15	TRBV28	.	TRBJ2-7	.	TGTGCCAGCAGTTTTATCTCGGGCACCTACAATGAGCAGTACTTC	CASSFISGTYNEQYF
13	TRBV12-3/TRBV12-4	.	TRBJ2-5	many	TGTGCCAGCAGTCCAGGGGTTTTGGAGACCCAGTACTTC	CASSPGVLETQYF
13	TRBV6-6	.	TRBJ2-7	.	TGTGCCAGCAGAAAACAGGGCCCAGGGGTGCAGTACTTC	CASRKQGPGVQYF
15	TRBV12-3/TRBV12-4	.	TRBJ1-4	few	TGTGCCAGTTCCGGGACCGGGACAACTAATGAAAAACTGTTTTTT	CASSGTGTTNEKLFF
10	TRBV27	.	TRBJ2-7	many	TGTGCCAGCAGCCATTACGAGCAGTACTTC	CASSHYEQYF
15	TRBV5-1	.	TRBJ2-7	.	TGCGCCAGCAGCTCGGGGGGGACAGAATCCTACGAGCAGTACTTC	CASSSGGTESYEQYF
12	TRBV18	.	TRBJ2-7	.	TGTGCCAGCGCACCGCGGCAGGATGAGCAGTACTTC	CASAPRQDEQYF
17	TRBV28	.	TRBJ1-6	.	TGTGCCAGTATTGAGACAGGTCCCATCTCCTATAATTCACCCCTCCACTTT	CASIETGPISYNSPLHF
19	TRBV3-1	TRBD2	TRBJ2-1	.	TGTGCCAGCAGCCAAGAAGTTTTACCGGGAGCGGGAGGAGTGTGGGAGCAGTTCTTC	CASSQEVLPGAGGVWEQFF
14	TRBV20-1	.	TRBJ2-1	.	TGCAGTGCTAGTTCGGCAAGGAAGGCTCGTGAGCAGTTCTTC	CSASSARKAREQFF
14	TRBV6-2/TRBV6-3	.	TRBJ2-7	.	TGTGCCAGCAGTTACGCGGCGGGGTCCTACGAGCAGTACTTC	CASSYAAGSYEQYF
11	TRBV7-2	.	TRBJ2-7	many	TGTGCCAGCAGTTTCTTAAACGAGCAGTACTTC	CASSFLNEQYF
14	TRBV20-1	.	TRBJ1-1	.	TGCAGTGCTCCGACCGGGACCCACAACACTGAAGCTTTCTTT	CSAPTGTHNTEAFF